This T cell receptor (beta chain) was documented in a study of graft-versus-host responses after intestinal transplantation. Trimming removed 1 base at V and 3 bases at J, with 16 bases between. CDR1 MNHNS and CDR2 SASEGT come from the germline V gene. The CDR3 length is 16 residues. Points on this clone: Antigen specificity is unknown.

TCRdb's table, derived via immunoSEQ multiplex PCR, lists solely in-frame clones and lacks some. Here the sample spans tens of thousands of clones, about 94% being singletons. The chain uses TRBV6-1 and TRBJ2-7, with a tentative D call TRBD2 (5 bases). The sequenced sample was unstimulated CD8+ T cells sorted from spleen or lymph node cells, obtained before intestinal transplant. The clonotype was recovered from a human donor who received an intestinal transplant. The CDR3 coding sequence is TGTGCCAGCAGTGAAGACGGGGTCCTAAACCACTACGAGCAGTACTTC. Translation: CASSEDGVLNHYEQYF.